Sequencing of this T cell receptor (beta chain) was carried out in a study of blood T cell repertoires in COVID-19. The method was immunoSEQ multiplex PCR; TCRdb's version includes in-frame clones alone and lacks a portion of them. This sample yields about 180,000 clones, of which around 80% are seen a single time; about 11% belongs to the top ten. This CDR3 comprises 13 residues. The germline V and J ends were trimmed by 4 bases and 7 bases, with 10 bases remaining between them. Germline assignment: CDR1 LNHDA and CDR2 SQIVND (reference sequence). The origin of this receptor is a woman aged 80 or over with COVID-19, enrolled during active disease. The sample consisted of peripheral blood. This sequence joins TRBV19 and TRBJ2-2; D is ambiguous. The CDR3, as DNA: TGTGCCAGTAGTACTATAATGCACGGGGAGCTGTTTTTT. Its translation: CASSTIMHGELFF.